This record covers a single T cell receptor beta chain. The sample belongs to a study of control samples from healthy donors and cancer patients. This table comes from immunoSEQ multiplex PCR, and its TCRdb copy is limited to in-frame clones, with some not included. The sample has a few hundred thousand clones, around 90% seen once; the top ten hold 6% to 7%. CDR1 is SGHRS and CDR2 is YFSETQ in the germline V gene. Trimming took off 0 bases at V and 6 bases at J, with 12 bases between the two ends. There are 14 residues in the CDR3. The rearrangement links TRBV5-1 to TRBJ1-2; no firm D call. Sequencing was done on a sample of PBMCs. The TCR originated in a man aged 40-49 years with head and neck cancer. CDR3 loop: CASSLGSPLHGYTF. The CDR3 DNA reads TGCGCCAGCAGCTTGGGGTCCCCATTGCATGGCTACACCTTC. The full variable domain, in which reference TRBV5-1 and TRBJ1-2 provide the parts outside the CDR3, is KAGVTQTPRYLIKTRGQQVTLSCSPISGHRSVSWYQQTPGQGLQFLFEYFSETQRNKGNFPGRFSGRQFSNSRSEMNVSTLELGDSALYLCASSLGSPLHGYTFGSGTRLTVV.